The T cell receptor (beta chain) under discussion was sequenced for a study of OX40 agonist ivuxolimab in advanced cancers. Study summary: Prior anti-PD-1, anti-PD-L1 or anti-CTLA-4 therapy was allowed; 40% to 50% had some. Whole-study results and caveats: Among expanded peripheral T cells, antigen specificity went undetermined.

This CDR3 is built from 14 residues. V lost 6 bases, J lost 7 bases, and 8 bases stayed unmatched. CDR1 is SNHLY and CDR2 is FYNNEI in the germline V gene. As for this clone: Antigen unknown.

The protocol was immunoSEQ multiplex PCR, while the TCRdb copy is restricted to in-frame clones and leaves out a portion. The repertoire includes 100,000 or so clones, about 96% of them detected once, and 2% to 2.5% sits in the top ten. The specimen was CD4+ or CD8+ T cells sorted from blood, collected in a trial of the OX40 agonist ivuxolimab. The rearrangement uses TRBV2 and TRBJ1-5, with TRBD1 matching over 8 bases. The sequence came from an adult with an advanced solid tumor such as melanoma, head and neck, liver or kidney cancer. CDR3 residues: CASSGTGNPQPQHF. As DNA, the CDR3 is TGTGCCAGCAGCGGGACAGGCAATCCACAGCCCCAGCATTTT.